This TCR beta chain was captured by sequencing in a study of T cells after posttransplantation cyclophosphamide. V was clipped by 0 bases and J by 2 bases, with 8 bases between them. This CDR3 comprises 15 residues. Germline V gives CDR1 LGHNA, CDR2 YNFKEQ. General study results and limits: Tissue-infiltrating T cells from skin or gut overlapped little with blood T cells. Donor-recipient repertoire similarity was low at 1-2 months, rising over year one.

This clone appeared a few times. Its antigen remains unknown. The table came from immunoSEQ multiplex PCR; TCRdb's copy has only in-frame clones and leaves some out. This table has roughly 7,200 clones, 95% to 98% appearing once. The genes are TRBV4-2 and TRBJ1-5, with a tentative D call TRBD1 (5 bases). The sample comprised naive CD8+ T cells sorted from PBMCs. The clonotype was recovered from a woman in her twenties or thirties in good health and a related stem cell transplant donor. CDR3 coding DNA: TGTGCCAGCAGCCAAGAGCAGGGCGGCAATCAGCCCCAGCATTTT. Its protein is CASSQEQGGNQPQHF.